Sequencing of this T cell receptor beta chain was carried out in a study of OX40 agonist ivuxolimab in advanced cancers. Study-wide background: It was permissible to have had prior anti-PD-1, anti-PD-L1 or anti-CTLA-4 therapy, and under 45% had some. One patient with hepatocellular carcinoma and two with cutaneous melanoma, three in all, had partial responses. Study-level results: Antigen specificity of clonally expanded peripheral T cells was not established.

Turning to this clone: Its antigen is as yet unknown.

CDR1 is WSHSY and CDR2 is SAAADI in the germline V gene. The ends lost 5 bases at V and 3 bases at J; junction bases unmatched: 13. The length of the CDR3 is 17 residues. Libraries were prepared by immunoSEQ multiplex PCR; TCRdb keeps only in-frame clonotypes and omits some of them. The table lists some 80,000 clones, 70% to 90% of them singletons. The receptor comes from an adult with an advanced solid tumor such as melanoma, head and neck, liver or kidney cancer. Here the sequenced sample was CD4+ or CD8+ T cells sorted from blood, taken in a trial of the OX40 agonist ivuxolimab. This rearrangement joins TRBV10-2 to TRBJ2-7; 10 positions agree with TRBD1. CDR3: CASSLTPTGTGVYEQYF. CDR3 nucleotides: TGCGCCAGCAGTCTAACACCCACCGGGACAGGGGTCTACGAGCAGTACTTC.